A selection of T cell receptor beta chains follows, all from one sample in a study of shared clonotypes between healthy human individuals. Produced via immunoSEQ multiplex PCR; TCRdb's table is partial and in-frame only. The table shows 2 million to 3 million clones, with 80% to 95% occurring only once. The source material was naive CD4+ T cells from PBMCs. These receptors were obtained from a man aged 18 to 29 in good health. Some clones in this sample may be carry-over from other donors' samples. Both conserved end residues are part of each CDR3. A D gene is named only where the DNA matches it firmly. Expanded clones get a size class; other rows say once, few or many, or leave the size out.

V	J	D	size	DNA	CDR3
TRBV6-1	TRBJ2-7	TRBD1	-	TGTGCCAGCAGTGAATATCGGACAGGGACTGACGAGCAGTACTTC	CASSEYRTGTDEQYF
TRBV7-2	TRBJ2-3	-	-	TGTGCCAGCAGCCCCGGGGGACGCCGCACAGATACGCAGTATTTT	CASSPGGRRTDTQYF
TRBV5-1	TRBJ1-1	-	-	TGCGCCAGCAGCTTGCCGGGACCCAACACTGAAGCTTTCTTT	CASSLPGPNTEAFF
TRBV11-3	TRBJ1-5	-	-	TGTGCCAGCGGGGGTCGACCGCTACCCGGCAATCAGCCCCAGCATTTT	CASGGRPLPGNQPQHF
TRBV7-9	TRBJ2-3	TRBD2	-	TGTGCCAGCAGCTTAGTGGGGACTAGCGGAACAGATACGCAGTATTTT	CASSLVGTSGTDTQYF
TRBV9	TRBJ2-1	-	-	TGTGCCAGCAGCACCGAGAGGGGGGTTGGGGATGAGCAGTTCTTC	CASSTERGVGDEQFF
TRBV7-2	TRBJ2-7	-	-	TGTGCCAGCAGCTTAGCCTCTCTCAGGGTTTCGGGTATCGACTCCTACGAGCAGTACTTC	CASSLASLRVSGIDSYEQYF
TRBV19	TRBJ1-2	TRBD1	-	TGTGCCAGCATGGACAGGGCTGCCTATGGCTACACCTTC	CASMDRAAYGYTF
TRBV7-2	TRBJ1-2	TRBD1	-	TGTGCCAGCAGCTTGACAGGGGAGGACTATGGCTACACCTTC	CASSLTGEDYGYTF
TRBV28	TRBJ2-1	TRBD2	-	TGTGCCAGCAGGGGCCTTGGGGAGGGGCTCAATGAGCAGTTCTTC	CASRGLGEGLNEQFF
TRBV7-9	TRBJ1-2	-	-	TGTGCCAGCAGCTTCGAAGGCCGGGCCTTGGGAGGCTACACCTTC	CASSFEGRALGGYTF
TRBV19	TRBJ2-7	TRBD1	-	TGTGCCAGTAGTCTAAGGACAGGCGGCCTCGAGCAGTACTTC	CASSLRTGGLEQYF
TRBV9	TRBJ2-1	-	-	TGTGCCAGCAGCGCCACCCGAGGGAGGGGGTACAATGAGCAGTTCTTC	CASSATRGRGYNEQFF
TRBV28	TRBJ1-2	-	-	TGTGCCAGCAGTTTTAGTTCGGATGGGTATGGCTACACCTTC	CASSFSSDGYGYTF
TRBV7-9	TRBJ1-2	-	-	TGTGCCAGCAGCTTAGAGTTGGTTACCTTCGGCTACACCTTC	CASSLELVTFGYTF
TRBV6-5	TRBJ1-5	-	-	TGTGCCAGCAGTTACTCGAGAGGCAATCAGCCCCAGCATTTT	CASSYSRGNQPQHF
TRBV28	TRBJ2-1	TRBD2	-	TGTGCCAGCAGTTTTTTAGCGGGGTCCTACAATGAGCAGTTCTTC	CASSFLAGSYNEQFF
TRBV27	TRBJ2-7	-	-	TGTGCCAGCAGTTTATGGGGCCTGCCGACCACCTACGAGCAGTACTTC	CASSLWGLPTTYEQYF
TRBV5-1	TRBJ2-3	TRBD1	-	TGCGCCAGCAGCTGGCGGACCGGGACAGGGGAAGCAGATACGCAGTATTTT	CASSWRTGTGEADTQYF
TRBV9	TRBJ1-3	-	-	TGTGCCAGCAGCGTAGGAGTCGGGGTGGCCTCTGGAAACACCATATATTTT	CASSVGVGVASGNTIYF
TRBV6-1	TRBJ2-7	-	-	TGTGCCAGCAGTGCCCAGGGTTGGTACTACGAGCAGTACTTC	CASSAQGWYYEQYF
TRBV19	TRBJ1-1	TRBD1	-	TGTGCCAGTACCACCCAGGCAGGGGGTAACACTGAAGCTTTCTTT	CASTTQAGGNTEAFF
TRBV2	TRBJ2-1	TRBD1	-	TGTGCCAGCAGTGATTCGGACAGGGAAAGGAAGTTCTTC	CASSDSDRERKFF
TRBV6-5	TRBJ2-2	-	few	TGTGCCAGCAGGGAAGACACCGGGGAGCTGTTTTTT	CASREDTGELFF
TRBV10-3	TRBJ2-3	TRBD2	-	TGTGCCATCAGTGAGTCAATAGCGGGAGGACGGGCAGATACGCAGTATTTT	CAISESIAGGRADTQYF
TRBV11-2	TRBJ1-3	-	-	TGTGCCAGCAGCTTAGATAGAATGCACTCTGGAAACACCATATATTTT	CASSLDRMHSGNTIYF
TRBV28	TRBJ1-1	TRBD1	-	TGTGCCTCACAGGGGCTTCGGGCTGAAGCTTTCTTT	CASQGLRAEAFF
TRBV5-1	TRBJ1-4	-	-	TGCGCCAGCAGCTTGCCCCAGCAGAATGAAAAACTGTTTTTT	CASSLPQQNEKLFF
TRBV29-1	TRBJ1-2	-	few	TGCAGCTCAGGGATGGACTATGGCTACACCTTC	CSSGMDYGYTF
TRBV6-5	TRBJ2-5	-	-	TGTGCCAGCAGTTACTCCCGGGTCCAAGAGACCCAGTACTTC	CASSYSRVQETQYF
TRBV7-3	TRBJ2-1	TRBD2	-	TGTGCCAGCAGCTTTCTAGCGGGACCCGTCAATGAGCAGTTCTTC	CASSFLAGPVNEQFF
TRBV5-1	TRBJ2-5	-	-	TGCGCCAGCAGCCCACAGCCTCCCCAAGAGACCCAGTACTTC	CASSPQPPQETQYF
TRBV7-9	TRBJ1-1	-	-	TGTGCCAGCAGCTTACAGGGGCCCACTGAAGCTTTCTTT	CASSLQGPTEAFF
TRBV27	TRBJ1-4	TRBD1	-	TGTGCCAGCAGCCCCCAGGGGGACAGTTACGAAAAACTGTTTTTT	CASSPQGDSYEKLFF
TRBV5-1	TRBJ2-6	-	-	TGCGCCAGCAGCCGGAATTCTGGGGCCAACGTCCTGACTTTC	CASSRNSGANVLTF
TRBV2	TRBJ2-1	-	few	TGTGCCAGCAGTGACTCCTACAATGAGCAGTTCTTC	CASSDSYNEQFF
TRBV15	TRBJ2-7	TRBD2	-	TGTGCCACCAGCAGAGATCTAGCGGGAGGTTCCCGCGAGCAGTACTTC	CATSRDLAGGSREQYF
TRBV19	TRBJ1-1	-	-	TGTGCCAGTAGTTCCTTATGGGAGGGGATGGCTGAAGCTTTCTTT	CASSSLWEGMAEAFF
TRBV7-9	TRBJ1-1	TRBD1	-	TGTGCCAGCAGCTTGGACAGGGGGCGAGCTTTCTTT	CASSLDRGRAFF
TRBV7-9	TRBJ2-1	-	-	TGTGCCAGCGGCTTACAGGGTGAGCAGTTCTTC	CASGLQGEQFF
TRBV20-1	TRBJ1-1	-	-	TGCAGTGCATCGAGGACAGATGAAGCTTTCTTT	CSASRTDEAFF
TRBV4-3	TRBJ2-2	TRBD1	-	TGCGCCAGCAGCCAGAAGGGGGCCGCGAACACCGGGGAGCTGTTTTTT	CASSQKGAANTGELFF
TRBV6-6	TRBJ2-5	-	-	TGTGCCAGCAGCTTAGCAGGAGAGACCCAGTACTTC	CASSLAGETQYF
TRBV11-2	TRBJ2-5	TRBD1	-	TGTGCCAGCAGCCCCGGGACAGGGTTTTTGGAGACCCAGTACTTC	CASSPGTGFLETQYF
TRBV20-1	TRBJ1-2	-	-	TGCAGCCCAGGGACGGGAGATGGCTACACCTTC	CSPGTGDGYTF
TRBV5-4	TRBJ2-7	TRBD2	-	TGTGCCAGCAGCTCGCTCGTCGCGGGGGGGAGCTCCTACGAGCAGTACTTC	CASSSLVAGGSSYEQYF
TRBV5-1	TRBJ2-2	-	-	TGCGCCAGCAGCGCGGATCCCACCGGGGAGCTGTTTTTT	CASSADPTGELFF
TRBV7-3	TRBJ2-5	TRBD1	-	TGTGCCAGCAGCTCCCGACAGGGTCCGGGGGAGACCCAGTACTTC	CASSSRQGPGETQYF
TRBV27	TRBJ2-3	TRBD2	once	TGTGCCAGCAGCCCCGGGACTAGCGGGAGGAGCACAGATACGCAGTATTTT	CASSPGTSGRSTDTQYF
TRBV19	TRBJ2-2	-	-	TGTGCCAGTAGTATCGGCGCGAACACCGGGGAGCTGTTTTTT	CASSIGANTGELFF
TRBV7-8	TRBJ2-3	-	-	TGTGCCAGCAGCTTAGATCGCACAGATACGCAGTATTTT	CASSLDRTDTQYF
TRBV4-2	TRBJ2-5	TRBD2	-	TGTGCCAGCAGCCAACGTCCGGCGGGAGACCAAGAGACCCAGTACTTC	CASSQRPAGDQETQYF
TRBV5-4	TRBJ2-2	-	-	TGTGCCAGCAGCAGCAGGGCTTTCGGGGAGCTGTTTTTT	CASSSRAFGELFF
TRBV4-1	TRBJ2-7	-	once	TGCGCCAGCAGGGGCCTTGGTAGTAACGAGCAGTACTTC	CASRGLGSNEQYF
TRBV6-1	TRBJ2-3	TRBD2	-	TGTGCCAGCAGTGAGGGACTAGCGGGAGTTACAGATACGCAGTATTTT	CASSEGLAGVTDTQYF
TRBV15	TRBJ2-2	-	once	TGTGCCACCAGCAGAGTGGGGTTTGGCGGGGAGCTGTTTTTT	CATSRVGFGGELFF
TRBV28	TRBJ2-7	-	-	TGTGCCATTACGGGACGAACCTACGAGCAGTACTTC	CAITGRTYEQYF
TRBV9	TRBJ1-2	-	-	TGTGCCAGCAGACGGGACTTTCTTTCTGGCTACACCTTC	CASRRDFLSGYTF
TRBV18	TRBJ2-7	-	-	TGTGCCAGCTCACAAGCGGTCTCCTACGAGCAGTACTTC	CASSQAVSYEQYF
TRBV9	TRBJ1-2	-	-	TGTGCCAGCAGCGGATACCCGGGGGGCTACACCTTC	CASSGYPGGYTF